This T cell receptor (beta chain) came from a study of neoadjuvant anti-PD-1 for oral cavity cancer. The CDR3 consists of 12 residues. Trimming cost V 6 bases and J 5 bases, with 8 bases left between them. Germline loops: CDR1 SGHAT, CDR2 FQNNGV. TCRdb keeps only in-frame clones here, not all; method: immunoSEQ multiplex PCR. The sample has some 22,000 clones, roughly 30% seen once. As to time point: after neoadjuvant nivolumab, at surgical resection. This receptor was obtained from a person aged 40-85 years with oral cavity squamous cell carcinoma. The chain combines TRBV11-2 with TRBJ2-1; D ambiguous. The material was tumor tissue, obtained after nivolumab (anti-PD-1) treatment. CDR3 in DNA: TGTGCCAGCAGTGGGATTAACAATGAGCAGTTCTTC. Protein sequence: CASSGINNEQFF.